This T cell receptor beta chain derives from a study of cytomegalovirus exposure and HLA in healthy donors. PCR primers comprised 60 Vbeta and 13 Jbeta primers. TCRdb's copy holds only in-frame clones and misses some; the assay was immunoSEQ multiplex PCR. The sample comprises more than 100,000 clones, about two thirds of which are singletons, and about 7.8% rests with the top ten. Only a few counts were recorded for this clone. The sample taken for sequencing was PBMCs. The receptor was isolated from a woman in her forties in good health and CMV-seropositive.

The CDR3: CASSQNPIGAYNEQFF. The DNA for the CDR3 is TGTGCCAGCTCACAAAACCCTATAGGGGCCTACAATGAGCAGTTCTTC. V and J are TRBV18 and TRBJ2-1; D might be TRBD1 (5 bases). Germline V gives CDR1 KGHSH, CDR2 LQKENI. The ends were cut back, 4 bases at V and 2 bases at J, with 15 bases in the middle. CDR3 size: 16 residues.